These 25 T cell receptor beta chains came from one sample sequenced in a study of control samples from healthy donors and cancer patients (dated by TCRdb to about 2020). Libraries were prepared through the immunoSEQ multiplex PCR assay. In TCRdb, the immuneACCESS table is reduced to in-frame sequences with V and J assigned. These tables do not hold every clone; where another copy was compared, an unresolved V gene accounts for under half, and the others remain unexplained. Present in this sample are roughly 95,000 clones, approximately 89% of which were seen just once. Of the sample, over 0.85% falls within the top ten clones. The sample consisted of blood. The receptors come from a woman aged 25 to 45 in good health.

This sequence joins TRBV19 and TRBJ2-3, with TRBD2 identical over 9 bases. This CDR3 has 15 residues. Germline V lookup: CDR1 LNHDA, CDR2 SQIVND (reference sequence). V shed 3 bases, J shed 7 bases, and the junction held 8 bases outside the gene matches. Here the CDR3 reads CASSIFAGGPNTQYF. CDR3 nucleotides: TGTGCCAGTAGTATTTTTGCGGGGGGGCCGAATACGCAGTATTTT.

This clone was observed a single time. The rearrangement links TRBV19 to TRBJ1-5; D call uncertain. Germline V gene data show CDR1 as LNHDA and CDR2 as SQIVND (reference sequence). The CDR3 is 16 amino acids. V lost 3 bases, J lost 0 bases, and 12 bases lay in between. The CDR3 loop reads CASSMVTTDSNQPQHF. The CDR3 coding sequence is TGTGCCAGTAGTATGGTAACCACAGATAGCAATCAGCCCCAGCATTTT. Together with reference TRBV19 and TRBJ1-5, the CDR3 gives the full variable domain: DGGITQSPKYLFRKEGQNVTLSCEQNLNHDAMYWYRQDPGQGLRLIYYSQIVNDFQKGDIAEGYSVSREKKESFPLTVTSAQKNPTAFYLCASSMVTTDSNQPQHFGDGTRLSIL.

The chain couples TRBV29-1 to TRBJ2-1; 11 nucleotides align to TRBD2. The trim removed 3 bases at V and 16 bases at J, leaving 14 bases unmatched. The length of the CDR3 is 14 residues. Germline-derived CDR1 and CDR2 are SQVTM and ANQGSEA. The CDR3 DNA follows: TGCAGCGTTGATAGACTAGCGGGGTCCCCATTTCATTTCTTC. Residues: CSVDRLAGSPFHFF.

The table lists this clone with a count of one. V and J are TRBV19 and TRBJ1-1; 10 positions match TRBD1. Germline V CDR1 and CDR2: LNHDA, SQIVND (reference sequence). This CDR3 region has 14 residues. After removal of 3 bases from V and 3 bases from J, the junction contained 1 base not matched to a gene. The DNA of the CDR3 is TGTGCCAGTAGTATTGGACAGGGGGACACTGAAGCTTTCTTT. It yields the protein CASSIGQGDTEAFF.

In its sample, this clone was seen once. This chain's CDR3 is CASSTGQGRGSRDEQFF. The CDR3 coding sequence is TGTGCCAGCAGCACAGGGCAGGGTAGAGGTTCCCGGGATGAGCAGTTCTTC. This chain uses TRBV5-8 with TRBJ2-1, with D tentatively TRBD1 (6 bases). This CDR3 has 17 amino acids. Germline V gene sequence: CDR1 SGHTS, CDR2 YDEGEE. Trimming took 4 bases from V and 8 from J, leaving 25 bases between them.

The chain uses TRBV2 and TRBJ2-2; the match to TRBD1 covers 7 bases. After removal of 6 bases from V and 3 bases from J, the junction contained 7 bases not matched to a gene. This CDR3 is built from 15 residues. Germline CDR1 is SNHLY and CDR2 is FYNNEI. Here the CDR3 reads CASSLRDSDTGELFF. The CDR3 DNA reads TGTGCCAGCAGCCTGAGGGACAGTGACACCGGGGAGCTGTTTTTT.

The chain uses TRBV10-3 and TRBJ2-5, with 8 bases fitting TRBD2. The V and J ends lost 0 bases and 0 bases, in that order; junction bases with no gene match: 3. The CDR3 spans 16 residues. Germline loops: CDR1 ENHRY, CDR2 SYGVKD. The chain's CDR3 is CAISESAGGYQETQYF. The CDR3 DNA is TGTGCCATCAGTGAGTCGGCGGGAGGTTACCAAGAGACCCAGTACTTC.

The chain carries TRBV6-5 and TRBJ1-1; D unresolved. This CDR3 has 14 residues. Looked up from germline, CDR1 is MNHEY and CDR2 is SVGAGI. The V gene lost 2 bases and the J gene lost 0 bases, with 7 bases spanning the gap. In DNA form, the CDR3 reads TGTGCCAGCAGTTACGGACGGATGAACACTGAAGCTTTCTTT. Protein sequence: CASSYGRMNTEAFF.

V usage is TRBV18 and J usage is TRBJ1-1; 8 nucleotides match TRBD1. The CDR3 loop spans 15 amino acids. V trimming: 0 bases; J trimming: 5 bases; junction bases outside the gene matches: 5. The germline V gene has CDR1 KGHSH and CDR2 LQKENI. This chain's CDR3 is CASSPPPQGVTEAFF. The CDR3 bases are TGTGCCAGCTCACCACCCCCACAGGGGGTAACTGAAGCTTTCTTT.

DNA of the CDR3: TGTGCCAGCAGTGAAATGAGGGCCACGAACACCGGGGAGCTGTTTTTT. Residues: CASSEMRATNTGELFF. V usage is TRBV2 and J usage is TRBJ2-2, with D possibly being TRBD2 (5 bases). Germline CDR1 and CDR2: SNHLY and FYNNEI. V was shortened by 2 bases and J by 0 bases, with 10 bases between the two germline ends. The CDR3 totals 16 residues.

The V and J genes are TRBV6-6 and TRBJ1-5; no reliable D call. Germline CDR1 and CDR2: MNHNY and SVGAGI (reference sequence). V lost 6 bases, J lost 4 bases, and 13 bases lay in between. CDR3 size: 14 residues. This CDR3 is CASRQSLLNQPQHF. In nucleotides, the CDR3 is TGTGCCAGCAGACAGTCACTACTTAATCAGCCCCAGCATTTT.

The J gene is TRBJ2-7, the V gene TRBV9, with 9 bases fitting TRBD2. From germline, CDR1 is SGDLS and CDR2 YYNGEE. The CDR3 sequence is 15 residues long. The trim removed 4 bases at V and 5 bases at J, leaving 10 bases unmatched. The CDR3 DNA reads as TGTGCCAGCAGCCCTCGGTTAGCGGGAGTTGACGAGCAGTACTTC. Its protein is CASSPRLAGVDEQYF.

The genes are TRBV20-1 and TRBJ1-5; D gene unclear. The CDR3 sequence is 14 residues long. V shed 3 bases and J shed 0 bases, with 9 bases lying between them. From germline, CDR1 is DFQATT and CDR2 SNEGSKA (reference sequence). CDR3: CSASLGYSNQPQHF. The CDR3 DNA follows: TGCAGTGCTAGTTTAGGCTATAGCAATCAGCCCCAGCATTTT.

The chain links TRBV7-3 to TRBJ2-3, with 8 bases that match TRBD1. Germline loops: CDR1 SGHTA, CDR2 FQGTGA. V gave up 5 bases and J gave up 3 bases; unmatched junction bases: 7. There are 15 residues in the CDR3. CDR3 amino acids: CASSTGTGGTDTQYF. For the CDR3, the DNA is TGTGCCAGCAGCACCGGGACAGGTGGTACAGATACGCAGTATTTT.

V is TRBV3-1 (or the pseudogene TRBV3-2) and J is TRBJ2-2; maybe TRBD1 (6 bases). Trimming removed 4 bases at V and 2 bases at J, with 14 bases between. CDR3 length equals 16 residues. Looked up from germline, CDR1 is LGHDT and CDR2 is YNNKEL (reference sequence). Here the CDR3 DNA reads TGTGCCAGCAGCCCCCTCAGGGGTCATAACACCGGGGAGCTGTTTTTT. This codes for CASSPLRGHNTGELFF.

The rearrangement links TRBV25-1 to TRBJ1-4; possible D gene TRBD1, 5 bases. Germline CDR1 and CDR2: MGHDK and SYGVNS. The V and J ends lost 6 bases and 3 bases respectively, with 11 bases between them. This CDR3 is 14 amino acids long. CDR3 DNA sequence: TGTGCCAGCAGGAGAGGGGAAGCTAATGAAAAACTGTTTTTT. Its protein product is CASRRGEANEKLFF.

This sequence joins TRBV18 and TRBJ2-3; D possibly corresponds to TRBD1 (5 bases). The CDR3 totals 14 residues. The V end lost 1 base, the J end lost 4 bases, and 9 bases lay between the germline ends. Germline lookup yields CDR1 KGHSH and CDR2 LQKENI. The CDR3 sequence: CASSPQGWADTQYF. The DNA for the CDR3 is TGTGCCAGCTCACCACAGGGGTGGGCAGATACGCAGTATTTT.

The genes are TRBV7-9 and TRBJ2-1; 7 bases fit TRBD2. This CDR3 spans 16 amino acids. Germline values: CDR1 SEHNR, CDR2 FQNEAQ (reference sequence). Trimming removed 4 bases from V and 0 bases from J; junction bases left unmatched: 6. CDR3 DNA: TGTGCCAGCAGCTCCTCCGGGGGGTACTCCTACAATGAGCAGTTCTTC. Translating gives CASSSSGGYSYNEQFF.

This clone has only one observation. The chain combines TRBV10-2 with TRBJ2-3, with a weak D call TRBD1 (7 bases). V was pared by 7 bases and J by 5 bases, with 19 bases between. This CDR3 is 15 amino acids long. Germline CDR1 WSHSY, CDR2 SAAADI. In nucleotides, the CDR3 is TGCGCCAGCACGGAGGGGGCGCAGTTGGGAGATACGCAGTATTTT. Amino acid sequence: CASTEGAQLGDTQYF.

The chain couples TRBV6-1 to TRBJ2-1, with D possibly called TRBD1 or TRBD2 (5 bases each). The CDR3 has 18 residues. CDR1 is MNHNS and CDR2 is SASEGT in the germline V gene. The V end was cut by 3 bases, the J end by 2 bases, with 20 bases between. In DNA form, the CDR3 reads TGTGCCAGCAGTGACTACTACCCGGGACGGGGAACCTACAATGAGCAGTTCTTC. Translation: CASSDYYPGRGTYNEQFF.

Turning to this clone: Other DNA sequences from this sample encode an identical CDR3 as well. The chain recombines TRBV3-1 (or the pseudogene TRBV3-2) with TRBJ2-1, with TRBD2 matching 11 bases. The length of the CDR3 is 15 residues. V dropped 1 base and J dropped 6; count of bases not matched to a gene: 2. Germline CDR1 and CDR2: LGHDT and YNNKEL (reference sequence). The CDR3 bases are TGTGCCAGCAGCCAAGGGCTAGCGGGAGGCAATGAGCAGTTCTTC. This translates into CASSQGLAGGNEQFF.

The chain links TRBV5-8 to TRBJ1-5; no clear D gene. Germline CDR1 SGHTS, CDR2 YDEGEE. The germline V and J ends were trimmed by 4 bases and 4 bases, with 6 bases remaining between them. There are 12 residues in the CDR3. The CDR3 spells CASSVYNQPQHF. The DNA of the CDR3 is TGTGCCAGCAGCGTTTATAATCAGCCCCAGCATTTT.

This chain connects TRBV13 to TRBJ2-2; D gene ambiguous. The germline gives CDR1 PRHDT, CDR2 FYEKMQ (reference sequence). The CDR3 has 17 residues. V was cut by 5 bases and J by 6 bases, with 22 bases left in between. The CDR3, as DNA: TGTGCCAGCAGCCTCCCGGGCCCCGTAAATCAGGCCGGGGAGCTGTTTTTT. It yields the protein CASSLPGPVNQAGELFF.

This sequence joins TRBV10-3 and TRBJ1-1, with a tentative D call TRBD1 (5 bases). CDR3 length: 13 residues. V was cut by 5 bases and J by 2 bases, with 9 bases left in between. Germline V gives CDR1 ENHRY, CDR2 SYGVKD. CDR3 residues: CAISIDSNTEAFF. The CDR3 region has the DNA TGTGCCATCAGTATCGACAGTAACACTGAAGCTTTCTTT.

The genes are TRBV28 and TRBJ1-5, with 7 bases fitting TRBD1. Losses at the gene ends were 7 bases for V and 1 base for J; bases not matched to a gene: 13. Germline-derived CDR1 and CDR2 are MDHEN and SYDVKM. The CDR3 runs 17 residues. The CDR3: CASKGSQGTRSNQPQHF. In nucleotides, the CDR3 is TGTGCCAGCAAGGGTTCACAGGGGACTAGGAGCAATCAGCCCCAGCATTTT. Complete variable domain (other parts from reference TRBV28 and TRBJ1-5): DVKVTQSSRYLVKRTGEKVFLECVQDMDHENMFWYRQDPGLGLRLIYFSYDVKMKEKGDIPEGYSVSREKKERFSLILESASTNQTSMYLCASKGSQGTRSNQPQHFGDGTRLSIL.